This T cell receptor (beta chain) was recovered during a study of T cells in Graves' hyperthyroidism and ophthalmopathy. Uncontrolled infection, other autoimmune disease, pregnancy or lactation excluded patients. The germline CDR1 and CDR2 sequences are SGHAT and FQNNGV. This CDR3 contains 13 residues. Trimming removed 4 bases from V and 10 bases from J, with 15 bases in between. This clonotype has ten or more counts. Amplification of TCR beta CDR3 regions was performed using RNA transcripts as template. HTBI primers drove first-round RT-PCR of the TCR CDR3. Each CDR3 protein is one row after TCRdb ran MiXCR on the multiplex PCR reads. The sample consists of around 400,000 distinct CDR3 sequences, around 15% of them appearing once.

The receptor was isolated from a woman in her fifties or sixties with Graves' ophthalmopathy. The chain is built from TRBV11-2 and TRBJ2-3; D is possibly TRBD2 (5 bases). Material for sequencing was blood. Written as DNA, the CDR3 is TGTGCCAGCAGCTCCGGACGAGGGAAAGCGCAGTATTTT. It encodes CASSSGRGKAQYF.